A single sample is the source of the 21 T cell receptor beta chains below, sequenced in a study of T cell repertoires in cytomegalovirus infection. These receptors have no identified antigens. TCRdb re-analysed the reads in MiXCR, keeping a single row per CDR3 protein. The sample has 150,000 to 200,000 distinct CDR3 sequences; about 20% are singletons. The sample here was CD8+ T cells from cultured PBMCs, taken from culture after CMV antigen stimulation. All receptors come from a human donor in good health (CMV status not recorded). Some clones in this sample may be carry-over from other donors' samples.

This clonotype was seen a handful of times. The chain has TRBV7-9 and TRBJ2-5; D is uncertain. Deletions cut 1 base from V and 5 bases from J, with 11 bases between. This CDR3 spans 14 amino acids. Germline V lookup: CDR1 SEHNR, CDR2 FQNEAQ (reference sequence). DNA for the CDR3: TGTGCCAGCAGCTTAGGAAAAGTGCCGGAGACCCAGTACTTC. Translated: CASSLGKVPETQYF.

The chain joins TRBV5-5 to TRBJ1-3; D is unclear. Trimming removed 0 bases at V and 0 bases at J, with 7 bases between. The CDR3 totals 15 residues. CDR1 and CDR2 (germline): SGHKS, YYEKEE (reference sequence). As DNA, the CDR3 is TGTGCCAGCAGCTTGGACTTACTCTCTGGAAACACCATATATTTT. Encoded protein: CASSLDLLSGNTIYF.

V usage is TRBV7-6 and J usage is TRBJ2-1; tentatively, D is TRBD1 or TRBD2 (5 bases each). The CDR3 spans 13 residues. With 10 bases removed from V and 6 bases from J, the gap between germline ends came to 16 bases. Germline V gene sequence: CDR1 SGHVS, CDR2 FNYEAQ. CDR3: CATGTELSNEQFF. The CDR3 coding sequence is TGTGCCACGGGGACGGAGCTAAGCAATGAGCAGTTCTTC. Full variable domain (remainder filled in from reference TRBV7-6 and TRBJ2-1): GAGVSQSPRYKVTKRGQDVALRCDPISGHVSLYWYRQALGQGPEFLTYFNYEAQQDKSGLPNDRFSAERPEGSISTLTIQRTEQRDSAMYRCATGTELSNEQFFGPGTRLTVL.

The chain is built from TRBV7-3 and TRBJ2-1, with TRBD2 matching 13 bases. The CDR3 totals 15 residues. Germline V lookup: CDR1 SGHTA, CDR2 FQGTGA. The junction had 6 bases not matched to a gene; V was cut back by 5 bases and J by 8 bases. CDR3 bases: TGTGCCAGCAGCCTTACTAGCGGGGGGGCCCATGAGCAGTTCTTC. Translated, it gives CASSLTSGGAHEQFF.

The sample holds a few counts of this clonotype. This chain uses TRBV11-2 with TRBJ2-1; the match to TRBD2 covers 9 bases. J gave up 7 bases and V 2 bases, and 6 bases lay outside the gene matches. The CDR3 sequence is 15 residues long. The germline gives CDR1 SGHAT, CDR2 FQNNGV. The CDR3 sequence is CASSLSGGPINEQFF. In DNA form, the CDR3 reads TGTGCCAGCAGCTTAAGCGGGGGGCCGATTAATGAGCAGTTCTTC.

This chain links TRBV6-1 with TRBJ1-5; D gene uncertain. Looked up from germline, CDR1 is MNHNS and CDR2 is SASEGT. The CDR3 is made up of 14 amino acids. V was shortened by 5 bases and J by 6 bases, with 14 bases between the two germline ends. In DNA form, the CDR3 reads TGTGCCAGCAGTAACCACTGGGGAGGTCAGCCCCAGCATTTT. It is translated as CASSNHWGGQPQHF.

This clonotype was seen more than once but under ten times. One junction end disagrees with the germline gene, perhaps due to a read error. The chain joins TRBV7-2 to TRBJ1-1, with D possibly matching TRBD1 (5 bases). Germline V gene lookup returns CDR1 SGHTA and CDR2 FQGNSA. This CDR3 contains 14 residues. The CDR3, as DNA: TGTGCCAGCAGCATAGCAACAGGGAACACTGAAGCTTTCTTT. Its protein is CASSIATGNTEAFF.

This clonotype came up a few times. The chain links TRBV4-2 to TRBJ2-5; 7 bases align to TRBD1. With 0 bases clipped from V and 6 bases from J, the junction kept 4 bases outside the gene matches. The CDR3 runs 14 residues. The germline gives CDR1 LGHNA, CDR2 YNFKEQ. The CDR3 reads CASSQDRGWKTQYF. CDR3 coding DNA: TGTGCCAGCAGCCAAGACAGGGGGTGGAAGACCCAGTACTTC.

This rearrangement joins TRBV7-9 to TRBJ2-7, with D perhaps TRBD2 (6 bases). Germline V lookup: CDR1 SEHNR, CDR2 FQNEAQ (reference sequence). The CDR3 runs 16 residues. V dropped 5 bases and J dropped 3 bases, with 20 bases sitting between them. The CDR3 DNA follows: TGTGCCAGCAGCCCCGAGGAGGGGCCGTATATCTACGAGCAGTACTTC. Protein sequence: CASSPEEGPYIYEQYF.

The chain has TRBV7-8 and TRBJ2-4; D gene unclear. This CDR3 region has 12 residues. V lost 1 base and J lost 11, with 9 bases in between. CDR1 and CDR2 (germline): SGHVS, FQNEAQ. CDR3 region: CASSLVNDFQYF. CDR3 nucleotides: TGTGCCAGCAGCTTAGTTAACGACTTTCAGTACTTC. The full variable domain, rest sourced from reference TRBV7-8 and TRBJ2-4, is GAGVSQSPRYKVAKRGQDVALRCDPISGHVSLFWYQQALGQGPEFLTYFQNEAQLDKSGLPSDRFFAERPEGSVSTLKIQRTQQEDSAVYLCASSLVNDFQYFGAGTRLSVL.

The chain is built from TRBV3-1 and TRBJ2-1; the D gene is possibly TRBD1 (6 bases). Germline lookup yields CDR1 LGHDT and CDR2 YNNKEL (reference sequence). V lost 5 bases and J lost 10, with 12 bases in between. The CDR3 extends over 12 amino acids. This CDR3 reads CASSYRVREQFF. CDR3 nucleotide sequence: TGTGCCAGCAGCTACAGGGTTAGGGAGCAGTTCTTC.

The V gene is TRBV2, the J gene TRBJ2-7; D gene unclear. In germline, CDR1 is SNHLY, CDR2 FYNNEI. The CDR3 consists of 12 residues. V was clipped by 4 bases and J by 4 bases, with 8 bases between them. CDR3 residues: CASSGKVYEQYF. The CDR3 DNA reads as TGTGCCAGCAGTGGGAAGGTTTACGAGCAGTACTTC.

The CDR3 is CASSPRTGGCLVYEQYF. The CDR3 bases are TGTGCCAGCAGCCCAAGGACAGGGGGGTGCTTGGTGTACGAGCAGTACTTC. The V gene is TRBV7-8, the J gene TRBJ2-7, with 10 bases identical to TRBD1. This CDR3 spans 17 amino acids. Germline loops: CDR1 SGHVS, CDR2 FQNEAQ. The trim removed 5 bases at V and 4 bases at J, leaving 14 bases unmatched.

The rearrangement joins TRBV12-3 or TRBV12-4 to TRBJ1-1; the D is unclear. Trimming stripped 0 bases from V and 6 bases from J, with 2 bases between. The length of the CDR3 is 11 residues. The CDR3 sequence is CASSLAAEAFF. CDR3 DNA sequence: TGTGCCAGCAGTTTAGCGGCTGAAGCTTTCTTT.

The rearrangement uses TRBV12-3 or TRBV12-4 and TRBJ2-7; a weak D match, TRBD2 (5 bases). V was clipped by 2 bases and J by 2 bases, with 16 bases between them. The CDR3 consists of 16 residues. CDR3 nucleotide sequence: TGTGCCAGCAGTTTATTCGAGGGTACCTCGCCCTACGAGCAGTACTTC. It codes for CASSLFEGTSPYEQYF.

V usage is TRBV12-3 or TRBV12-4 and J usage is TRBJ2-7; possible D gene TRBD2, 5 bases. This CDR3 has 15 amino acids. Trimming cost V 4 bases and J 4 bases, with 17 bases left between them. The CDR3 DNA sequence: TGTGCCAGCAGTTCGACCGGACGGCGGGTTTACGAGCAGTACTTC. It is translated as CASSSTGRRVYEQYF.

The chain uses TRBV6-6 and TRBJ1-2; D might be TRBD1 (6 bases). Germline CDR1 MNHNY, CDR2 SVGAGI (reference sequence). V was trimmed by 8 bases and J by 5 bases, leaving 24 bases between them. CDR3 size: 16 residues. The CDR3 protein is CASRILNRAQGYGYTF. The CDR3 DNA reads TGTGCCAGCCGAATTTTAAACAGGGCTCAGGGGTATGGCTACACCTTC.

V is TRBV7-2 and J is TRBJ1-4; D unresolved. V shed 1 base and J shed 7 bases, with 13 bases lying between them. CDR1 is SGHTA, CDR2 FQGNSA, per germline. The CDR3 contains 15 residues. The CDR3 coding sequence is TGTGCCAGCAGCTTAGGGGCGAGTCGGAGTGAAAAACTGTTTTTT. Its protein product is CASSLGASRSEKLFF.

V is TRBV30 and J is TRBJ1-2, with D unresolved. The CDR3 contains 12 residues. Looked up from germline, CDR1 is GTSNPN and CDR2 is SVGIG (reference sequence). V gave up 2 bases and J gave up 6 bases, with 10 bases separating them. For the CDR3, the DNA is TGTGCCTGGAGTCCCGACAAAGATGGCTACACCTTC. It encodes CAWSPDKDGYTF.

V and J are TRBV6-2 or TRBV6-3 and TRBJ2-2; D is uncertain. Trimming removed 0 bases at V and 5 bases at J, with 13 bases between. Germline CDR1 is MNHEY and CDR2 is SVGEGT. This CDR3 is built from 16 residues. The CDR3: CASSYSTPVNTGELFF. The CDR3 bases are TGTGCCAGCAGTTACTCCACTCCCGTAAATACCGGGGAGCTGTTTTTT.

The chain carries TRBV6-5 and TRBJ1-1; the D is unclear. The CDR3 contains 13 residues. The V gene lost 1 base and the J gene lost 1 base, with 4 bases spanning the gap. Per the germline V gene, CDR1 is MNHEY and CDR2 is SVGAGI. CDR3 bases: TGTGCCAGCAGTTACTTAGCGAACACTGAAGCTTTCTTT. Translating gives CASSYLANTEAFF.